These T cell receptor beta chains were read from a single sample in a study of blood T cell repertoires in COVID-19. The protocol was immunoSEQ multiplex PCR, while the TCRdb copy is restricted to in-frame clones and leaves out a portion. The table has tens of thousands of clones, 78% seen once. Sequenced sample: peripheral blood. The receptors were sampled from a human donor in a cohort sampled during active COVID-19. Both conserved end residues are part of each CDR3. The order of the fields is J gene, V gene, CDR3 protein.

>TRBJ1-1|TRBV5-1
CASSLSGVNTEAFF
>TRBJ1-1|TRBV6-2/TRBV6-3
CASSYFLGTEAFF
>TRBJ1-2|TRBV7-2
CASSPLPGQAGYGYTF
>TRBJ2-5|TRBV6-5
CASETSGSGETQYF
>TRBJ2-7|TRBV19
CASRPGTLPGYEQYF
>TRBJ2-7|TRBV4-3
CASSQTRTSDPYF
>TRBJ2-7|TRBV10-3
CAISDLSGFDEQYF
>TRBJ2-7|TRBV6-2/TRBV6-3
CASSYRLAGSYEQYF
>TRBJ1-5|TRBV6-6
CASSQQGFNQPQHF
>TRBJ2-1|TRBV29-1
CSVEVATSGSGEQFF
>TRBJ2-7|TRBV5-6
CASTRDFGTSGPYEQYF
>TRBJ2-7|TRBV6-2/TRBV6-3
CASSLGQGFREQYF
>TRBJ2-1|TRBV6-5
CASRKSGSSYNEQFF
>TRBJ1-4|TRBV2
CASSLIRSQGWEKLFF
>TRBJ2-7|TRBV11-2
CASSLDLFRDTSYEQYF
>TRBJ1-2|TRBV19
CASSSPTNDRQGYGYTF
>TRBJ2-3|TRBV9
CASSVGGREGKTQYF
>TRBJ1-2|TRBV12-3/TRBV12-4
CASSFVRGGYTF
>TRBJ1-5|TRBV19
CATTTGSYSNQPQHF
>TRBJ2-7|TRBV19
CASAAGQGISYEQYF
>TRBJ2-7|TRBV11-2
CASSLDPQVRGEQYF
>TRBJ2-1|TRBV11-2
CASSLNSVNEQFF
>TRBJ1-5|TRBV5-1
CASSMDGDNQPQHF